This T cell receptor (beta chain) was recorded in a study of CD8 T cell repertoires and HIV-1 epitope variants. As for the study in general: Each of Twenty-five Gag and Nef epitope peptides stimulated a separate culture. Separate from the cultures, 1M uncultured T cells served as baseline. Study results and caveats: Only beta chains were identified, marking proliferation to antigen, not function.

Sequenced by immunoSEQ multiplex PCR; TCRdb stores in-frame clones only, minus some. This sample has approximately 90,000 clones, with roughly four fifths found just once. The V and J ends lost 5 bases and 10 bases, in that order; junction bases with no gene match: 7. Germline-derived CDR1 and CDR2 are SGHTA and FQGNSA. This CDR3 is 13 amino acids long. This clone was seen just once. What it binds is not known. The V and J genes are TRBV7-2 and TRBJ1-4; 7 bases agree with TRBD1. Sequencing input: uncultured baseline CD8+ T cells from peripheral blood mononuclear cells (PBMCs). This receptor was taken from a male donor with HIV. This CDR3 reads CASSPFPGGKLFF. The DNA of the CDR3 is TGTGCCAGCAGCCCCTTCCCAGGGGGAAAACTGTTTTTT.